This T cell receptor (beta chain) was documented in a study of blood T cell repertoires in COVID-19. Trimming removed 7 bases from V and 7 bases from J; junction bases left unmatched: 14. In germline, CDR1 is SNHLY, CDR2 FYNNEI. The CDR3 loop spans 16 amino acids. Data came from immunoSEQ multiplex PCR; TCRdb stores just in-frame clones and leaves some out. This table has about 170,000 clones, around 81% appearing once. The receptor was derived from a woman older than 75 with COVID-19, enrolled during active disease. The chain recombines TRBV2 with TRBJ1-4, with 8 bases fitting TRBD1. The sequencing sample was made of peripheral blood. The CDR3: CASTLGQGRGGEKLFF. DNA of the CDR3: TGTGCCAGCACCCTTGGACAGGGCCGGGGAGGTGAAAAACTGTTTTTT.